This paragraph reports one T cell receptor (beta chain). Its target is not known. Clones were sequenced by immunoSEQ multiplex PCR, and TCRdb holds only the in-frame ones, with some missing. The sample holds over 950,000 clones; approximately 77% are singletons and the top ten take approximately 0.9%. All donors were Caucasian adults living in Nashville, Tennessee. CD4+ cells were split into CD45RA+ naive and CD45RA-negative memory subsets. These data originate in a study of shared clonotypes between healthy human individuals. Study outcomes and limitations: Generation probabilities were higher for clonotypes shared across all four sorted-subset donors than for unshared ones. Naive subsets generally exceeded memory subsets in estimated richness.

Germline V gene sequence: CDR1 SNHLY, CDR2 FYNNEI. The junction had 10 bases not matched to a gene; V was cut back by 5 bases and J by 8 bases. CDR3 size: 15 residues. The rearrangement links TRBV2 to TRBJ2-5; TRBD2 agrees at 11 bases. This sequence was found in a man aged 18 to 29 in good health. Some clones in this sample may be carry-over from other donors' samples. The sequenced sample was memory CD4+ T cells from PBMCs. Subset defined: CD45RA-negative fraction. The CDR3 sequence is CASSPRLAGGTTQYF. The CDR3 DNA is TGTGCCAGCAGTCCGCGGCTAGCGGGAGGAACTACCCAGTACTTC.